This T cell receptor (beta chain) was captured in a study of T cell changes during pregnancy in multiple sclerosis. Germline loops: CDR1 MDHEN, CDR2 SYDVKM. The CDR3 sequence is 10 residues long. Trimming took off 6 bases at V and 10 bases at J, with 7 bases between the two ends. This clone was observed a single time. Here immunoSEQ multiplex PCR was the method, and the copy in TCRdb shows in-frame clones only, minus some. This table holds around 48,000 clones, roughly 92% found once. This sample comprised CD4+ T cells from peripheral blood mononuclear cells, obtained in the third trimester of pregnancy. The chain uses TRBV28 and TRBJ2-1; no firm D call. The TCR was taken from a female donor with multiple sclerosis, enrolled in a pregnancy study. CDR3 DNA sequence: TGTGCCAGCAGCCATCTAGAGCAGTTCTTC. Amino acid sequence: CASSHLEQFF. Combining the CDR3 with reference TRBV28 and TRBJ2-1 gives the whole variable domain DVKVTQSSRYLVKRTGEKVFLECVQDMDHENMFWYRQDPGLGLRLIYFSYDVKMKEKGDIPEGYSVSREKKERFSLILESASTNQTSMYLCASSHLEQFFGPGTRLTVL.